This TCR beta chain was obtained from a study of control samples from healthy donors and cancer patients. Only in-frame clones appear in the TCRdb table, and some are missing; sequencing was by immunoSEQ multiplex PCR. The table includes roughly 69,000 clones, about 87% detected once. Germline lookup yields CDR1 LGHDT and CDR2 YNNKEL (reference sequence). Losses at the gene ends were 1 base for V and 1 base for J; bases not matched to a gene: 7. The CDR3 is 17 amino acids. The chain couples TRBV3-1 (or the pseudogene TRBV3-2) to TRBJ2-5; 9 positions match TRBD2. The sequenced sample consisted of PBMCs. The TCR was taken from a woman aged 45-65 years with head and neck cancer. The CDR3 spells CASSQGRLAGSQETQYF. For the CDR3, the DNA is TGTGCCAGCAGCCAAGGGCGGCTAGCGGGGAGCCAAGAGACCCAGTACTTC.